The 3 T cell receptor beta chains given below trace back to one sample, sequenced in a study of tumor-infiltrating lymphocytes in primary liver carcinoma. TCR beta cDNA came from roughly 0.45 ug total RNA, primed with a constant-region primer. Slightly modified ARM-PCR served as the procedure for the TCR beta libraries. These libraries came from three rounds of nested multiplex PCR. The first two PCR rounds used TRBV1-TRBV30 primers with a Cbeta primer, 9 to 10 cycles each. TCRdb reprocessed the multiplex PCR reads via MiXCR and lists one record per CDR3 protein. The data show around 330,000 distinct CDR3 sequences, about 50% seen once. The blood RNA (from unsorted whole blood) was obtained, and germline DNA was also extracted. The specimen was peripheral blood. Receptors were obtained from a woman in her 30s with primary liver carcinoma and hepatitis B virus infection.

This clonotype was counted a few times. The chain uses TRBV13 and TRBJ2-3; D is unclear. Germline CDR1 and CDR2: PRHDT and FYEKMQ (reference sequence). The V gene lost 0 bases and the J gene lost 5 bases, with 15 bases spanning the gap. The CDR3 is 16 residues long. This CDR3 is CASSLGLDSSIDTQYF. The CDR3 DNA is TGTGCCAGCAGCTTAGGCCTTGACTCTTCTATAGATACGCAGTATTTT.

About this clonotype itself: Just one base apart from a much larger clone, this may be a read error. The chain joins TRBV4-3 to TRBJ2-5; the D gene could be TRBD1 or TRBD2 (6 bases each). The germline V gene has CDR1 LGHNA and CDR2 YSLEER. The CDR3 sequence is 17 residues long. Trimming left V 0 bases short and J 4 bases short, with 18 bases between. The CDR3 loop is CASSQDQAEGGRETQYF. Written as DNA, the CDR3 is TGCGCCAGCAGCCAAGATCAAGCAGAGGGGGGTCGAGAGACCCAGTACTTC.

The chain uses TRBV5-8 and TRBJ2-7; D may correspond to TRBD1 or TRBD2 (5 bases each). V lost 9 bases and J lost 4, with 17 bases in between. CDR1 is SGHTS, CDR2 YDEGEE, per germline. The length of the CDR3 is 13 residues. As DNA, the CDR3 is TGTGCCACAAACCGGGACGGGGCGTACGAGCAGTACTTC. It translates to CATNRDGAYEQYF.